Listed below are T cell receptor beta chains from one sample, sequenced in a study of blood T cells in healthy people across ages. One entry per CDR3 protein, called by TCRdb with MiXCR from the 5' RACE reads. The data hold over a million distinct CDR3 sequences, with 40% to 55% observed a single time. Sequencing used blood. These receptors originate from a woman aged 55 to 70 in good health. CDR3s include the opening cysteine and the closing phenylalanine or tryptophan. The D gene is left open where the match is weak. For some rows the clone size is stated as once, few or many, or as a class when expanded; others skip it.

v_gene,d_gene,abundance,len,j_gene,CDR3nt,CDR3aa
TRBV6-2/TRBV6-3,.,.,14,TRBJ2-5,TGTGCCAGCAGTTACCTAGGGATGGGAGAGACCCAGTACTTC,CASSYLGMGETQYF
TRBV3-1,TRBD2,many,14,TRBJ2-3,TGTGCCAGCAGACTAGCGGGACCAGTGGATACGCAGTATTTT,CASRLAGPVDTQYF
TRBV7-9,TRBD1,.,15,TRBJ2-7,TGTGCCAGCAGCCACAGGGGACAGGGCCGCTACGAGCAGTACTTC,CASSHRGQGRYEQYF
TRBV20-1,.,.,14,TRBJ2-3,TGCAGTGCTAGCGGGAGTGGGGTCACAGATACGCAGTATTTT,CSASGSGVTDTQYF
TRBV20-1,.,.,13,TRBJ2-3,TGCAGTGCTAGAGATGGTGCCAGCCATCGTCAGTATTTT,CSARDGASHRQYF
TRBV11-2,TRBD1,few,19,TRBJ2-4,TGTGCCAGCAGCTTACCCCGGGACAGGGGGCGCATAGCCAAAAACATTCAGTACTTC,CASSLPRDRGRIAKNIQYF
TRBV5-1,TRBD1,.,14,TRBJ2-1,TGCGCCAGCAGCTTGGGACAGGGCCTCAATGAGCAGTTCTTC,CASSLGQGLNEQFF
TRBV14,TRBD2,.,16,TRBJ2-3,TGTGCCAGCAGTCGGACTAGCGGGACCTCTGCAGATACGCAGTATTTT,CASSRTSGTSADTQYF
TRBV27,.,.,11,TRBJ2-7,TGTGCCAGCAGTTTTGTAGGTGAATGGTACTTC,CASSFVGEWYF
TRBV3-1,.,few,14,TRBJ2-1,TGTGCCAGCAGCCAACCGGCTAGAGGGGATGAGCAGTTCTTC,CASSQPARGDEQFF
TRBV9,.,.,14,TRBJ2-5,TGTGCCAGCAGCGTAGACCCAGGGATGGAGACCCAGTACTTC,CASSVDPGMETQYF
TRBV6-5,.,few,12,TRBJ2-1,TGTGCCAGCAGAACCCAGGGGTATGAGCAGTTCTTC,CASRTQGYEQFF
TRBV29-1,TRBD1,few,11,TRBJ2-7,TGCAGCGTTGGGGGACAGGCCGAGCAGTACTTC,CSVGGQAEQYF
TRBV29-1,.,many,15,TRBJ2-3,TGCAGCGTTGAAAGGCCAGGACTTAACACAGATACGCAGTATTTT,CSVERPGLNTDTQYF
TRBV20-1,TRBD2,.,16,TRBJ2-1,TGCAGTGCTAGCGACACCGGGACTAGCGGGAGTGATGAGCAGTTCTTC,CSASDTGTSGSDEQFF
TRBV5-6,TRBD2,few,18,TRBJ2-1,TGTGCCAGCAGCTTGGGGCTAGCGGGACCCCTCCCCTACAATGAGCAGTTCTTC,CASSLGLAGPLPYNEQFF
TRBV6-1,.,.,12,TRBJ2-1,TGTGCCACCAGGACTCTCTGCAATGAGCAGTTCTTC,CATRTLCNEQFF